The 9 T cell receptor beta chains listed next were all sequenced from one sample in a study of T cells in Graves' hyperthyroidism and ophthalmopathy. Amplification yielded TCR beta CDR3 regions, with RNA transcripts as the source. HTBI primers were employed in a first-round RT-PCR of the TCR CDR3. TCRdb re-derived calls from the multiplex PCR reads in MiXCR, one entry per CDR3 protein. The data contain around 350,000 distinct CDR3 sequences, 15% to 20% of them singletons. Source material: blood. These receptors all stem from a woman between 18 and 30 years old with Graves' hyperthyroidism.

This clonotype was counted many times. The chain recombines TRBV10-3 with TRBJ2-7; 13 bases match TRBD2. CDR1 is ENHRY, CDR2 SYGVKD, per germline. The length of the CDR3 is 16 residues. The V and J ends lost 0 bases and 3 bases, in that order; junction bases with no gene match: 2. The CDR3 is CAISESWTSGSYEQYF. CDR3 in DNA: TGTGCCATCAGTGAGTCGTGGACTAGCGGGAGCTACGAGCAGTACTTC.

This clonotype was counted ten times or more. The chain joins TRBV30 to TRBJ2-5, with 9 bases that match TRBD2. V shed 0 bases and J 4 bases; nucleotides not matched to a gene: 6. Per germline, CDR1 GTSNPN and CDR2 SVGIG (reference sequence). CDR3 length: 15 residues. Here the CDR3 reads CAWSVDAGGRETQYF. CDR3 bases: TGTGCCTGGAGTGTAGACGCGGGGGGGCGAGAGACCCAGTACTTC.

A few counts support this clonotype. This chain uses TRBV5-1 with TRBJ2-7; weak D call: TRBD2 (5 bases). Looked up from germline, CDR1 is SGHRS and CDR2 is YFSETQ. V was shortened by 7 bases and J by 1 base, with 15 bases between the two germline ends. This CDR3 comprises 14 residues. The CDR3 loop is CASSALRASYEQYF. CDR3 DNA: TGCGCCAGCTCCGCTCTGCGGGCGTCCTACGAGCAGTACTTC.

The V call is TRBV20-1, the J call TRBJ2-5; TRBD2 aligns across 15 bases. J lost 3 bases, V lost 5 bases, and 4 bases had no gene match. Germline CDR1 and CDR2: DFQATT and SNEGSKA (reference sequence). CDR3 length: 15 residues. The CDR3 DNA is TGCAGTGCTTGGACTAGCGGGGGGGCGGAAGAGACCCAGTACTTC. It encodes CSAWTSGGAEETQYF.

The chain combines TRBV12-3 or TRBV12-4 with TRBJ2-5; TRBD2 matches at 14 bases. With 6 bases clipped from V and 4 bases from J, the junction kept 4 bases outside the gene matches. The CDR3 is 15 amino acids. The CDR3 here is CASREGLAGGETQYF. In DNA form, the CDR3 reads TGTGCCAGCAGGGAAGGACTAGCGGGAGGAGAGACCCAGTACTTC.

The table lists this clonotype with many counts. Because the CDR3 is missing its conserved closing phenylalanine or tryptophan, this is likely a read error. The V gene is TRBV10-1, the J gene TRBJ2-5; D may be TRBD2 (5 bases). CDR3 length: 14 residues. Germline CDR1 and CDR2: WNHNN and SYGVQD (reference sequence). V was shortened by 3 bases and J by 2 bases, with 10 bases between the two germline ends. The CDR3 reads CASSEERRQETQYL. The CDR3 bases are TGCGCCAGCAGTGAAGAACGGAGGCAAGAGACCCAGTACCTC.

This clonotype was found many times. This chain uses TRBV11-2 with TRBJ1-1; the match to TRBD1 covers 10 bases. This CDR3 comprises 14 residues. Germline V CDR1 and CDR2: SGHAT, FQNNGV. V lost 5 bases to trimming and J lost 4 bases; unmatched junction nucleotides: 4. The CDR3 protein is CASSETGGGTEAFF. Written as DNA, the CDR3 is TGTGCCAGCAGCGAGACAGGGGGCGGCACTGAAGCTTTCTTT.

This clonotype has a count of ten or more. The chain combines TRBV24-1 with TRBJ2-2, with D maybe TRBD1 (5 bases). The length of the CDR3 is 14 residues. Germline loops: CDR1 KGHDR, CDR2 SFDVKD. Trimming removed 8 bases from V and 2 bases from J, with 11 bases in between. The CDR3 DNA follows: TGTGCCACCAAGGAAGGACATAACACCGGGGAGCTGTTTTTT. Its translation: CATKEGHNTGELFF.

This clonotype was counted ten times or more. The DNA for the CDR3 is TGCGCCAGCAGCTTGGCCGGGGCACTCTCTGGAAACACCATATATTTT. Translating it yields CASSLAGALSGNTIYF. J is TRBJ1-3 and V is TRBV5-1; D possibly corresponds to TRBD1 (5 bases). Germline V gives CDR1 SGHRS, CDR2 YFSETQ. V gave up 0 bases and J gave up 0 bases, with 10 bases separating them. CDR3 length equals 16 residues.